What follows are 3 T cell receptor beta chains derived from one specimen sequenced in a study of T cells expressing NK-cell markers. From its re-call of the 5' RACE reads, TCRdb lists each CDR3 protein once, without DNA. In all, the sample yields some 280,000 distinct CDR3 sequences. Sequenced: blood T cells: a sorted CD56 or NKG2C T cell subset, CD4+ or CD8+ T cells, or bulk PBMC T cells (not recorded which). The receptors derive from a man younger than 30 in good health.

The rearrangement joins TRBV20-1 to TRBJ2-1; TCRdb selects TRBD2, and the lack of DNA leaves this call unchecked. The CDR3 is 17 residues long. From germline, CDR1 is DFQATT and CDR2 SNEGSKA (reference sequence). CDR3 amino acids: CSAAGLAGGSLVDEQFF.

The chain has TRBV12-3 or TRBV12-4 and TRBJ2-1; no DNA is available, so the TRBD2 call from TCRdb remains unchecked. This CDR3 is 19 amino acids long. CDR3 sequence: CASSLRPGGLSEGPNEQFF.

The CDR3 protein is CASSLDQHLGAYNEQFF. The chain couples TRBV11-3 to TRBJ2-1; TCRdb's D call of TRBD1 is untestable without DNA. The CDR3 loop spans 17 amino acids. Germline values: CDR1 SGHNT, CDR2 YENEEA.